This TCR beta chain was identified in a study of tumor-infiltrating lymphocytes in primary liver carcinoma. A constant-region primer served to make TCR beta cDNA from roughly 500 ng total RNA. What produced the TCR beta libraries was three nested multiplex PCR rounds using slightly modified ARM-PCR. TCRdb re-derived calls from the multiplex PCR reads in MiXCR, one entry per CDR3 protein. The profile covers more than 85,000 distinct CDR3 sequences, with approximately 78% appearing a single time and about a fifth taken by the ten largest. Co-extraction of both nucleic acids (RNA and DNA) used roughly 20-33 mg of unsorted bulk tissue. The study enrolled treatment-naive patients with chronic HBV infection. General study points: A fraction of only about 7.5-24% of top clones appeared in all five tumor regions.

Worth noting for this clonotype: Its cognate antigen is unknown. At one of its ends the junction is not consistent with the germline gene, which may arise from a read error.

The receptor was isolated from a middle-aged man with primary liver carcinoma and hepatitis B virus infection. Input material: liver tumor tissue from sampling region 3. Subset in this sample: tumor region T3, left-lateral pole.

The CDR3 reads CASSSKGAVYAYTF. CDR3 in DNA: TGTGCCAGCAGTTCCAAGGGGGCAGTCTATGCCTACACCTTC. The chain has TRBV27 and TRBJ1-2; 7 nucleotides align to TRBD1. Germline loops: CDR1 MNHEY, CDR2 SMNVEV (reference sequence). The CDR3 runs to 14 residues.